This T cell receptor (beta chain) was obtained from a study of cytomegalovirus exposure and HLA in healthy donors. Whole-study findings and limits: Researchers reported that a few CMV-associated chains were confirmed in vitro as CMV antigen-specific. Association of a missense DCLRE1C variant with TCR beta V- and J-gene trimming was reported in a later analysis.

Primers: 60 Vbeta forward and 13 Jbeta reverse. TCRdb's table, derived via immunoSEQ multiplex PCR, lists solely in-frame clones and lacks some. The repertoire consists of 120,000 to 150,000 clones, with approximately 80% occurring once and the leading ten covering about 5%. In the case of this clone: Its specificity is not known.

Per germline, CDR1 KGHSH and CDR2 LQKENI. CDR3 length: 16 amino acids. With V trimmed by 4 bases and J by 10 bases, 13 bases remained unmatched. This TCR derives from a man aged 30-40 years in good health and CMV-seropositive. The rearrangement joins TRBV18 to TRBJ1-6; 7 bases fit TRBD1. Sequenced sample: PBMCs. CDR3 amino acids: CASSLLDRTFGSPLHF. DNA of the CDR3: TGTGCCAGCTCACTGCTGGACAGGACATTCGGATCACCCCTCCACTTT. Complete variable domain (other parts from reference TRBV18 and TRBJ1-6): NAGVMQNPRHLVRRRGQEARLRCSPMKGHSHVYWYRQLPEEGLKFMVYLQKENIIDESGMPKERFSAEFPKEGPSILRIQQVVRGDSAAYFCASSLLDRTFGSPLHFGNGTRLTVT.